This T cell receptor beta chain was captured by sequencing in a study of blood T cell repertoires in COVID-19. Study overall: Collection of acute and convalescent COVID-19 samples took place in the United States, Italy and Spain. In each case, the material was cDNA or gDNA derived from T cells, B-cell-depleted T cells, or PBMCs.

Across 20 to 25 US areas, participants ranged in age from roughly 18 to 89 years. Clinical history reported by participants formed the basis on which cohorts were assigned. Only in-frame clones appear in the TCRdb table, and some are missing; sequencing was by immunoSEQ multiplex PCR. Seen here are under 200,000 clones, around 90% observed once, and the top ten hold 6.5% to 9.5%. Germline V CDR1 and CDR2: SQVTM, ANQGSEA. The CDR3 extends over 13 amino acids. J lost 4 bases, V lost 4 bases, and 3 bases had no gene match. The rearrangement links TRBV29-1 to TRBJ2-3; 9 bases are shared with TRBD1. The sequenced sample consisted of PBMCs or T cells enriched from blood (not recorded which). The sequence derives from a woman younger than 30 who had recovered from COVID-19. The CDR3 spells CSVVGQGSDTQYF. The CDR3 region has the DNA TGCAGCGTTGTAGGACAGGGGTCAGATACGCAGTATTTT.